This record covers a single T cell receptor (beta chain). This sample was included in a study of blood T cell repertoires in COVID-19. Study information: The United States, Italy and Spain provided the acute and convalescent COVID-19 samples.

The CDR3 totals 15 residues. Looked up from germline, CDR1 is SQVTM and CDR2 is ANQGSEA. V was pared by 4 bases and J by 2 bases, with 18 bases between. Profiled with immunoSEQ multiplex PCR; TCRdb holds only in-frame clones, not every one. The sample lists roughly 240,000 clones, 75% to 85% occurring once. The chain carries TRBV29-1 and TRBJ2-7; a possible D gene is TRBD1 (6 bases). The sequenced sample was peripheral blood. The TCR was taken from a man aged 35-49 years who had recovered from COVID-19. The CDR3 DNA reads TGCAGCGTTGGCGGTCCAGGGGTGCTTACCTACGAGCAGTACTTC. Translation: CSVGGPGVLTYEQYF.